This T cell receptor beta chain is from a study of human T cells and chemical hapten exposure. Study background: After 6 days, upper back 0.01% DPC patch tests were scored.

The germline gives CDR1 MNHEY, CDR2 SVGEGT. With 7 bases removed from V and 2 bases from J, the gap between germline ends came to 15 bases. CDR3 length: 16 amino acids. Sample time point: patch test 2, 6 weeks after DPC sensitization. Treatment defined: therapeutic diphenylcyclopropenone sensitization with weekly scalp DPC. TCRdb fed the RACE reads into MiXCR, producing one record per CDR3 protein. The sample carries about 350,000 distinct CDR3 sequences, about 6% recorded once. This chain uses TRBV6-2 or TRBV6-3 with TRBJ2-6, with D perhaps TRBD1 or TRBD2 (5 bases each). This specimen consisted of whole blood, obtained in connection with sensitization to the hapten diphenylcyclopropenone (DPC). This sequence was found in a woman between 18 and 30 years old with alopecia areata. Some clones in this sample may be carry-over from other donors' samples. The CDR3 sequence: CASIGHGATGANVLTF. As DNA, the CDR3 is TGTGCCAGCATAGGGCACGGGGCGACTGGGGCCAACGTCCTGACTTTC.